This TCR beta chain was obtained from a study of glioma-infiltrating T cells after dendritic cell vaccination. Study context: Patients had newly diagnosed or recurrent glioblastoma and received dendritic cell vaccines.

Libraries were prepared by immunoSEQ multiplex PCR; TCRdb keeps only in-frame clonotypes and omits some of them. In the table there are almost 65,000 clones, approximately 85% of which are singletons. Germline V gives CDR1 MNHEY, CDR2 SVGAGI. Unmatched junction bases numbered 1, after V lost 7 bases and J lost 2 bases. This CDR3 has 12 residues. In this sample, this clone turned up once. This TCR was sampled from a human donor with glioblastoma. The sample was blood, taken before dendritic cell vaccination. The chain joins TRBV6-5 to TRBJ1-2, with 7 bases that match TRBD1. DNA for the CDR3: TGTGCCAGCAAGGGACAGAACTATGGCTACACCTTC. Encoded protein: CASKGQNYGYTF.